The 30 T cell receptor beta chains presented below share a single source sample, sequenced in a study of CD4 and CD8 cells across lung adenocarcinoma regions. TCRdb re-derived calls from the PCR reads in MiXCR, one entry per CDR3 protein. The sample consists of about 20,000 distinct CDR3 sequences, approximately 49% of them appearing once. The sequencing sample was made of CD8+ T cells from the center of a lung tumor. The origin of the receptors is a female donor with lung adenocarcinoma. The CD4 and CD8 labels of this study may be unreliable.

The gene calls are TRBV5-1 and TRBJ1-6; the D gene is possibly TRBD1 (5 bases). CDR1 SGHRS and CDR2 YFSETQ come from the germline V gene. The CDR3 totals 14 residues. The V end lost 4 bases, the J end lost 10 bases, and 15 bases lay between the germline ends. CDR3 sequence reads: CASSREGRSSPLHF. The CDR3 DNA sequence: TGCGCCAGCAGCCGAGAGGGACGGTCGTCACCCCTCCACTTT.

The chain joins TRBV27 to TRBJ2-4; the D gene is possibly TRBD2 (6 bases). The CDR3 is 16 amino acids. V was clipped by 5 bases and J by 13 bases, with 27 bases between them. Germline-derived CDR1 and CDR2 are MNHEY and SMNVEV (reference sequence). The CDR3 DNA reads as TGTGCCAGCAGTGCCCCGGGGCCGGGAGCCAAAAACACGCAGTACTTC. Translation gives CASSAPGPGAKNTQYF.

Worth noting for this clonotype: One end of the junction fails to match germline, which may point to a read error. V is TRBV27 and J is TRBJ2-2, with TRBD2 as a possible D gene (6 bases). Germline V gene data show CDR1 as MNHEY and CDR2 as SMNVEV (reference sequence). The CDR3 runs to 17 residues. CDR3: CATRRGLEAMSTEKLYF. The CDR3 bases are TGTGCCACCCGGCGGGGACTCGAGGCTATGAGCACAGAGAAGCTGTATTTT.

This rearrangement joins TRBV10-1 to TRBJ2-1; TRBD2 matches 9 bases. CDR3 length: 15 residues. Per the germline V gene, CDR1 is WNHNN and CDR2 is SYGVQD (reference sequence). V shed 6 bases and J 8 bases; nucleotides not matched to a gene: 11. CDR3 amino acids: CASRGPGLALDEQFF. The CDR3 DNA follows: TGCGCCAGCAGAGGACCGGGACTAGCTTTGGATGAGCAGTTCTTC.

The chain recombines TRBV6-5 with TRBJ2-2; perhaps D is TRBD1 or TRBD2 (6 bases each). The CDR3 is made up of 16 amino acids. V lost 0 bases, J lost 2 bases, and 10 bases lay in between. Germline-derived CDR1 and CDR2 are MNHEY and SVGAGI. CDR3 protein: CASSYSGGGNTGELFF. CDR3 in DNA: TGTGCCAGCAGTTACTCGGGGGGCGGCAACACCGGGGAGCTGTTTTTT.

The genes are TRBV11-2 and TRBJ2-1; D is perhaps TRBD1 (6 bases). The J call may be faulty, since TRBJ2-7 better matches the DNA end. Germline V gives CDR1 SGHAT, CDR2 FQNNGV. This CDR3 has 15 amino acids. CDR3: CASSLERDTNLEQYF. The CDR3 DNA follows: TGTGCCAGCAGCTTAGAGAGGGACACCAACCTGGAGCAGTACTTC.

The chain carries TRBV6-5 and TRBJ2-3, with 9 bases matching TRBD2. The DNA end is more similar to TRBJ2-7, so the J call may be wrong. The CDR3 consists of 20 residues. CDR1 and CDR2 (germline): MNHEY, SVGAGI. As DNA, the CDR3 is TGTGCCAGCAGTTACCGGTTAGCGACGATTAGCGGGACTAGCACAGAGACGCAGTACTTC. As protein: CASSYRLATISGTSTETQYF.

This clonotype has a count of ten or more. A much larger clone lies one base from this, so it may be a read error. The V and J genes are TRBV10-3 and TRBJ2-3; 7 bases are a match to TRBD2. The end of the DNA is better explained by TRBJ2-7, so the J call may be wrong. Looked up from germline, CDR1 is ENHRY and CDR2 is SYGVKD. This CDR3 comprises 13 residues. The DNA of the CDR3 is TGTGCCATCAAAGCGGGGCTATACAATGAGCAGTACTTC. This sequence encodes CAIKAGLYNEQYF.

This clonotype was observed a single time. CDR3 loop: CASSLVRAGGYTF. DNA for the CDR3: TGTGCCAGCAGTTTAGTTAGGGCAGGTGGCTACACCTTC. This chain joins TRBV12-3 or TRBV12-4 and TRBJ1-2; D remains ambiguous. The CDR3 is 13 amino acids. V lost 1 base and J 7 bases, leaving 10 bases between the germline ends.

The chain has TRBV27 and TRBJ2-3, with D perhaps matching TRBD1 or TRBD2 (5 bases each). Germline loops: CDR1 MNHEY, CDR2 SMNVEV (reference sequence). Trimming took off 6 bases at V and 0 bases at J, with 10 bases between the two ends. CDR3 size: 14 residues. The CDR3 DNA reads as TGTGCCAGCAGACAGGACTGGAGCACAGATACGCAGTATTTT. Protein: CASRQDWSTDTQYF.

The chain carries TRBV6-1 and TRBJ2-3; 9 nucleotides agree with TRBD2. This CDR3 is built from 14 residues. CDR1 and CDR2 from the germline V gene are MNHNS and SASEGT. CDR3 coding DNA: TGTGCGAGGCGGGGGGGGCGGGCCCAGGGGACCCAGTATTTT. Its protein product is CARRGGRAQGTQYF.

In this sample, this clonotype turned up many times. This chain joins TRBV11-1 and TRBJ2-1; 9 bases are shared with TRBD2. Germline CDR1 SGHAT, CDR2 FQDESV (reference sequence). CDR3 length equals 13 residues. The V segment lost 1 base and the J segment 9 bases; nucleotides outside the gene matches: 1. The CDR3 region is CASSLVAGVEQFF. The DNA for the CDR3 is TGTGCCAGCAGCTTAGTAGCGGGAGTTGAGCAGTTCTTC.

With regard to this clonotype: The junction differs from germline at one of its ends, possibly a read error. The chain is built from TRBV10-1 and TRBJ2-4; D may be TRBD1 (5 bases). Germline CDR1 and CDR2: WNHNN and SYGVQD (reference sequence). There are 13 residues in the CDR3. Here the CDR3 DNA reads TGCGCCAGGGGGCAGTGGGCGAAAAACACGCAGTACTTT. This gives the protein CARGQWAKNTQYF.

This clonotype was seen many times. A much larger clone is a single base away; this may be a read error. This chain connects TRBV7-2 to TRBJ2-1; D not certain. The J call is uncertain, as TRBJ2-7 better fits the DNA end. CDR1 is SGHTA and CDR2 is FQGNSA in the germline V gene. The CDR3 spans 13 residues. CDR3 amino acids: CASSLASYNEQYF. The DNA of the CDR3 is TGTGCCAGCAGCTTAGCCAGCTACAATGAGCAGTACTTC.

This clonotype was detected ten times or more. V and J are TRBV7-3 and TRBJ2-3; no definite D call. The CDR3 runs 14 residues. Germline values: CDR1 SGHTA, CDR2 FQGTGA. V was shortened by 5 bases and J by 2 bases, with 11 bases between the two germline ends. The CDR3 is CASSPAHHTDTQYF. The CDR3 region has the DNA TGTGCCAGCAGCCCCGCACACCACACAGATACGCAGTATTTT.

The rearrangement links TRBV9 to TRBJ1-5; no clear D gene. From germline, CDR1 is SGDLS and CDR2 YYNGEE. The CDR3 loop spans 14 amino acids. V lost 0 bases and J 3 bases, leaving 7 bases between the germline ends. In DNA form, the CDR3 reads TGTGCCAGCAGCGTAGGGCCAGACAATCAGCCCCAGCATTTT. This translates into CASSVGPDNQPQHF.

The chain combines TRBV6-1 with TRBJ1-2; D is unclear. The CDR3 sequence is 12 residues long. V lost 4 bases and J 5 bases, leaving 8 bases between the germline ends. The V gene's germline CDR1 is MNHNS and CDR2 SASEGT. CDR3 in amino acids: CASSGRQYGYTF. The CDR3 DNA sequence: TGTGCCAGCAGTGGCCGTCAATATGGCTACACCTTC.

The table lists this clonotype with many counts. V gene TRBV27 combines with J gene TRBJ2-3, with unresolved D. V shed 6 bases and J shed 4 bases, with 11 bases lying between them. The CDR3 length is 13 residues. Per the germline V gene, CDR1 is MNHEY and CDR2 is SMNVEV (reference sequence). The CDR3 region has the DNA TGTGCCAGCAGCCCGTGGGTTTCAGATACGCAGTATTTT. The encoded protein is CASSPWVSDTQYF.

V gene TRBV27 combines with J gene TRBJ2-7, with D unclear. The CDR3 contains 11 residues. Between the trimmed V and J ends, which lost 6 bases and 3 bases, there was a span of 6 bases. CDR1 MNHEY and CDR2 SMNVEV come from the germline V gene (reference sequence). CDR3 loop: CASSHFYEQYV. Here the CDR3 DNA reads TGTGCCAGCAGCCACTTCTACGAGCAGTACGTC.

The sample holds many counts of this clonotype. The chain links TRBV12-3 or TRBV12-4 to TRBJ2-1; D is unresolved. The CDR3 is 12 amino acids. The V and J ends lost 3 bases and 8 bases respectively, with 8 bases between them. The CDR3 region is CASSFNTDEQFF. The CDR3 nucleotides read TGTGCCAGCAGTTTTAATACAGATGAGCAGTTCTTC.

Note on this clonotype: A junction boundary mismatches the germline segment, possibly from a read error. This chain joins TRBV4-1 and TRBJ2-3, with 8 bases that match TRBD2. The CDR3 sequence is 17 residues long. Per germline, CDR1 MGHRA and CDR2 YSYEKL. CDR3 bases: TGCGCCAGCAGCCAAGGAGCAGCGGGAGCGTCCCCAGAGACGCAGTATTTT. Translated: CASSQGAAGASPETQYF.

Note on this clonotype: At one boundary the junction diverges from the germline segment, which might be a read error. The chain combines TRBV27 with TRBJ2-3; D is unclear. The germline V gene encodes CDR1 MNHEY and CDR2 SMNVEV (reference sequence). CDR3 size: 12 residues. The CDR3 is CARSRLTDTQYF. The CDR3, as DNA: TGTGCCAGGAGTCGTCTCACAGATACGCAGTACTTT.

This clonotype is labeled as medium-sized. The chain recombines TRBV6-5 with TRBJ1-1, with TRBD1 matching over 10 bases. The CDR3 runs 16 residues. J lost 1 base, V lost 4 bases, and 6 bases had no gene match. CDR1 and CDR2 (germline): MNHEY, SVGAGI. The CDR3 here is CASSSDRGRRNTEAFF. CDR3 bases: TGTGCCAGCAGTTCAGACAGGGGGCGTAGGAACACTGAAGCTTTCTTT.

The chain has TRBV11-2 and TRBJ2-1, with D uncertain. Trimming left V 6 bases short and J 0 bases short, with 15 bases between. Germline-derived CDR1 and CDR2 are SGHAT and FQNNGV. The CDR3 runs 16 residues. CDR3 loop: CASSESPSSSYNEQFF. In DNA, the CDR3 is TGTGCCAGCAGTGAAAGCCCCTCGAGCTCCTACAATGAGCAGTTCTTC.

This clonotype is labeled large. V and J are TRBV6-5 and TRBJ2-3; D uncertain. Germline V CDR1 and CDR2: MNHEY, SVGAGI. The CDR3 runs 14 residues. The V end lost 2 bases, the J end lost 0 bases, and 6 bases lay between the germline ends. CDR3 region: CASSYQTSTDTQYF. Here the CDR3 DNA reads TGTGCCAGCAGTTACCAGACTAGCACAGATACGCAGTATTTT.

The gene calls are TRBV7-2 and TRBJ2-3; D is unresolved. Germline assignment: CDR1 SGHTA and CDR2 FQGNSA. The V and J ends lost 5 bases and 3 bases respectively, with 9 bases between them. This CDR3 comprises 13 residues. The CDR3: CASSPFWTDTQYF. The CDR3 DNA reads as TGTGCCAGCAGCCCGTTTTGGACAGATACGCAGTATTTT. The whole variable domain, remainder taken from reference TRBV7-2 and TRBJ2-3, is GAGVSQSPSNKVTEKGKDVELRCDPISGHTALYWYRQSLGQGLEFLIYFQGNSAPDKSGLPSDRFSAERTGGSVSTLTIQRTQQEDSAVYLCASSPFWTDTQYFGPGTRLTVL.

This chain links TRBV6-1 with TRBJ2-2; 9 positions agree with TRBD1. The length of the CDR3 is 16 residues. V shed 6 bases, J shed 5 bases, and the junction held 10 bases outside the gene matches. The V gene's germline CDR1 is MNHNS and CDR2 SASEGT. The CDR3 sequence is CASRGTGTGRTGELFF. DNA of the CDR3: TGTGCCAGCAGGGGCACCGGGACAGGGAGGACCGGGGAGCTGTTTTTT.

This clonotype has a handful of counts. The rearrangement links TRBV20-1 to TRBJ2-1; the match to TRBD1 covers 7 bases. The ends lost 1 base at V and 4 bases at J; junction bases unmatched: 10. CDR1 and CDR2 from the germline V gene are DFQATT and SNEGSKA (reference sequence). The CDR3 runs to 16 residues. The CDR3 sequence is CSARVGLGDRYNEQFF. Written as DNA, the CDR3 is TGCAGTGCTAGAGTTGGACTCGGGGACAGATACAATGAGCAGTTCTTC.

This chain connects TRBV6-5 to TRBJ2-2; TRBD2 might be the D (6 bases). V lost 1 base, J lost 0 bases, and 6 bases lay in between. In germline, CDR1 is MNHEY, CDR2 SVGAGI. The CDR3 is 15 amino acids. The CDR3 DNA reads as TGTGCCAGCAGTTACTGGGGGGCGAACACCGGGGAGCTGTTTTTT. Protein sequence: CASSYWGANTGELFF.

With respect to this clonotype: One end of the junction varies from germline; a read error may be responsible. The chain employs TRBV6-5 and TRBJ2-3; possibly TRBD1 or TRBD2 for D (5 bases each). Germline loops: CDR1 MNHEY, CDR2 SVGAGI. This CDR3 has 13 amino acids. The CDR3 DNA is TGTGCCAGGGGGACGAGAGGCAAAGATACGCAGTATTTC. Residues: CARGTRGKDTQYF.